The entry below gives a single TCR beta chain sequence along with its context. Its antigen is not known. Germline V CDR1 and CDR2: SGHRS, YFSETQ. The CDR3 spans 14 residues. J gave up 10 bases and V 3 bases, and 11 bases lay outside the gene matches. This entry belongs to a study of cytomegalovirus exposure and HLA in healthy donors. Overall study findings and caveats: Versus the approximately 700-donor mean, an Asian-associated ancestry cluster reportedly showed fewer N-insertions in a later analysis. It was only CMV serostatus that was available as immune exposure information. At a 0.05 false discovery rate, a later analysis found 18,000 or so TCR beta sequences to be associated with HLA alleles.

Use of 60 Vbeta and 13 Jbeta primers characterized the PCR. Measured with immunoSEQ multiplex PCR; TCRdb has only the in-frame clones, and not every one. The sample lists some 150,000 clones, around 80% occurring once. V gene TRBV5-1 combines with J gene TRBJ1-1; 8 positions agree with TRBD1. The TCR originated in a man between 18 and 35 years old in good health and CMV-seropositive. The sequencing input was PBMCs. The CDR3 is CASSSDREGYSAFF. CDR3 bases: TGCGCCAGCAGCTCGGACAGGGAAGGGTACTCAGCTTTCTTT.